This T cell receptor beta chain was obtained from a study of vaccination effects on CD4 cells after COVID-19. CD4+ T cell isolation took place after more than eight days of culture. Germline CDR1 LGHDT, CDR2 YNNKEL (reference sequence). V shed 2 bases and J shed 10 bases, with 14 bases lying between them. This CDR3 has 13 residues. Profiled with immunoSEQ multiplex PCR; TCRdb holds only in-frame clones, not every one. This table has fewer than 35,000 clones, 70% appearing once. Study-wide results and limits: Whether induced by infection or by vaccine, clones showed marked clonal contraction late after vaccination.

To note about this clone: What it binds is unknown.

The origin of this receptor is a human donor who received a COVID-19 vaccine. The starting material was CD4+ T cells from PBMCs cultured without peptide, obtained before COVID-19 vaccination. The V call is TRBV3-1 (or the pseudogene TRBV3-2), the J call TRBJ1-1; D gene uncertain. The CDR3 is CASSQRATVGAFF. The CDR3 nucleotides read TGTGCCAGCAGCCAACGGGCTACAGTAGGAGCTTTCTTT.